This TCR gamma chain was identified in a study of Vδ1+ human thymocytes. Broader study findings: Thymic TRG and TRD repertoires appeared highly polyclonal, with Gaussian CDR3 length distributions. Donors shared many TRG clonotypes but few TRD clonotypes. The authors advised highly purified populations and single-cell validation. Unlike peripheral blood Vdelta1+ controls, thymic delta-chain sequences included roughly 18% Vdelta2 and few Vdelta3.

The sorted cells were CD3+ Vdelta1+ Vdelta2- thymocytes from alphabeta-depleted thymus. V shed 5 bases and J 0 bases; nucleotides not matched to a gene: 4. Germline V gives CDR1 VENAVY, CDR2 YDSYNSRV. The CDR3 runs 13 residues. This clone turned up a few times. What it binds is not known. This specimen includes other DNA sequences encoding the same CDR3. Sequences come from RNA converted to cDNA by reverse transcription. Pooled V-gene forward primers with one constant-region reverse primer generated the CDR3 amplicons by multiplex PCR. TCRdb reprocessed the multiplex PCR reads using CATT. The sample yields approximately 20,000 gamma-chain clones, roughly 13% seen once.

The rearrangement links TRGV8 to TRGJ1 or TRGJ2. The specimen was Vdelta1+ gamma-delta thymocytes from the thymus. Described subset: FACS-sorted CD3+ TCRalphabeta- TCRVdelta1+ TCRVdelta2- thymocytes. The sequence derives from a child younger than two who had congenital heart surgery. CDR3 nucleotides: TGTGCCACCTGGGCTCCGAATTATTATAAGAAACTCTTT. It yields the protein CATWAPNYYKKLF.